The rows below give T cell receptor beta chains drawn from one sample of a study of CD8 T cells in Susac syndrome. Via MiXCR, TCRdb re-called the immunoSEQ multiplex PCR reads, giving one row per CDR3 protein. This table has about 120,000 distinct CDR3 sequences, approximately 94% appearing once. The sequenced sample was CD4+ T cells from PBMCs. The receptors come from a human donor in good health. Both conserved end residues are part of each CDR3. A D gene is named only where the DNA matches it firmly. Expanded clones get a size class; other rows say once, few or many, or leave the size out.

V gene: TRBV16
D gene: TRBD2
J gene: TRBJ2-1
clone size: -
CDR3 protein: CASFDFGGAGNEQFF
CDR3 DNA: TGTGCCAGCTTCGATTTCGGGGGGGCCGGCAATGAGCAGTTCTTC

V gene: TRBV7-9
D gene: -
J gene: TRBJ2-1
clone size: -
CDR3 protein: CASSLLGEQFF
CDR3 DNA: TGTGCCAGCAGCTTACTAGGTGAGCAGTTCTTC

V gene: TRBV28
D gene: TRBD2
J gene: TRBJ2-7
clone size: -
CDR3 protein: CASSLGGGVFYEQYF
CDR3 DNA: TGTGCCAGCAGTTTAGGGGGAGGGGTCTTCTACGAGCAGTACTTC

V gene: TRBV5-1
D gene: -
J gene: TRBJ1-2
clone size: -
CDR3 protein: CASSSLGQSGDGYTF
CDR3 DNA: TGCGCCAGCAGCTCCCTCGGACAGAGTGGAGATGGCTACACCTTC

V gene: TRBV4-3
D gene: TRBD1
J gene: TRBJ1-6
clone size: -
CDR3 protein: CASSQEDRESSPLHF
CDR3 DNA: TGCGCCAGCAGCCAAGAGGACAGGGAAAGTTCACCCCTCCACTTT

V gene: TRBV7-6
D gene: -
J gene: TRBJ2-3
clone size: -
CDR3 protein: CASSPKLELGADTQYF
CDR3 DNA: TGTGCCAGCAGCCCCAAACTTGAACTCGGGGCAGATACGCAGTATTTT

V gene: TRBV6-2/TRBV6-3
D gene: -
J gene: TRBJ2-1
clone size: -
CDR3 protein: CASSFMVGEQFF
CDR3 DNA: TGTGCCAGCAGTTTCATGGTAGGTGAGCAGTTCTTC

V gene: TRBV5-4
D gene: -
J gene: TRBJ2-3
clone size: -
CDR3 protein: CASSVSQGRGTDTQYF
CDR3 DNA: TGTGCCAGCAGCGTATCCCAGGGGCGCGGTACAGATACGCAGTATTTT

V gene: TRBV6-5
D gene: -
J gene: TRBJ2-1
clone size: once
CDR3 protein: CASSFARPAGAHNEQFF
CDR3 DNA: TGTGCCAGCAGTTTTGCTCGTCCGGCAGGGGCCCACAATGAGCAGTTCTTC

V gene: TRBV11-2
D gene: -
J gene: TRBJ2-7
clone size: -
CDR3 protein: CASSFLTETYEQYF
CDR3 DNA: TGTGCCAGCAGCTTCTTAACAGAAACCTACGAGCAGTACTTC

V gene: TRBV3-1
D gene: TRBD2
J gene: TRBJ2-1
clone size: -
CDR3 protein: CASSQGSGSSYNEQFF
CDR3 DNA: TGTGCCAGCAGCCAAGGGAGCGGGAGCTCCTACAATGAGCAGTTCTTC

V gene: TRBV18
D gene: -
J gene: TRBJ2-7
clone size: -
CDR3 protein: CASSPTDSYEQYF
CDR3 DNA: TGTGCCAGCTCGCCGACGGACAGCTACGAGCAGTACTTC

V gene: TRBV6-1
D gene: TRBD1
J gene: TRBJ1-5
clone size: -
CDR3 protein: CASSKQGGLLNQPQHF
CDR3 DNA: TGTGCCAGCAGCAAACAGGGGGGCCTACTCAATCAGCCCCAGCATTTT

V gene: TRBV3-1
D gene: -
J gene: TRBJ1-1
clone size: -
CDR3 protein: CASSQDLGGQTFF
CDR3 DNA: TGTGCCAGCAGCCAAGACCTCGGGGGGCAAACTTTCTTT

V gene: TRBV6-1
D gene: -
J gene: TRBJ1-1
clone size: -
CDR3 protein: CASSESYKNTEAFF
CDR3 DNA: TGTGCCAGCAGTGAAAGTTACAAGAACACTGAAGCTTTCTTT

V gene: TRBV5-1
D gene: -
J gene: TRBJ1-2
clone size: -
CDR3 protein: CASSPQGDDGYTF
CDR3 DNA: TGCGCCAGCAGCCCTCAAGGGGACGATGGCTACACCTTC

V gene: TRBV28
D gene: -
J gene: TRBJ2-2
clone size: -
CDR3 protein: CASSPAPSTGELFF
CDR3 DNA: TGTGCCAGCAGTCCCGCCCCCAGCACCGGGGAGCTGTTTTTT

V gene: TRBV3-1
D gene: -
J gene: TRBJ1-2
clone size: -
CDR3 protein: CASSQAGDRRYGYTF
CDR3 DNA: TGTGCCAGCAGCCAAGCAGGGGACCGGCGCTATGGCTACACCTTC

V gene: TRBV5-6
D gene: -
J gene: TRBJ2-7
clone size: -
CDR3 protein: CASSVWAGTYEQYF
CDR3 DNA: TGTGCCAGCAGCGTGTGGGCAGGAACCTACGAGCAGTACTTC

V gene: TRBV27
D gene: TRBD1
J gene: TRBJ2-3
clone size: -
CDR3 protein: CASSLEGTGGGTDTQYF
CDR3 DNA: TGTGCCAGCAGTTTAGAAGGGACAGGGGGAGGAACAGATACGCAGTATTTT

V gene: TRBV11-2
D gene: -
J gene: TRBJ1-1
clone size: -
CDR3 protein: CATRTIEKSIRGGTEAFF
CDR3 DNA: TGTGCCACCAGGACAATTGAGAAGTCTATCAGGGGCGGGACTGAAGCTTTCTTT

V gene: TRBV24-1
D gene: TRBD2
J gene: TRBJ2-1
clone size: -
CDR3 protein: CATSESTSGMKQFF
CDR3 DNA: TGTGCCACCAGTGAGTCGACTAGCGGGATGAAGCAGTTCTTC

V gene: TRBV4-3
D gene: -
J gene: TRBJ2-7
clone size: -
CDR3 protein: CASSQDWGTEQYF
CDR3 DNA: TGCGCCAGCAGCCAAGATTGGGGGACCGAGCAGTACTTC

V gene: TRBV19
D gene: -
J gene: TRBJ2-2
clone size: once
CDR3 protein: CASTPGYLPPAGELFF
CDR3 DNA: TGTGCCAGTACCCCTGGGTACCTTCCTCCCGCCGGGGAGCTGTTTTTT

V gene: TRBV30
D gene: -
J gene: TRBJ1-2
clone size: -
CDR3 protein: CAWSTTRNGYTF
CDR3 DNA: TGTGCCTGGAGTACTACGCGGAATGGCTACACCTTC

V gene: TRBV28
D gene: -
J gene: TRBJ2-2
clone size: -
CDR3 protein: CASRETGMNTGELFF
CDR3 DNA: TGTGCCAGCAGAGAAACAGGGATGAACACCGGGGAGCTGTTTTTT

V gene: TRBV9
D gene: TRBD2
J gene: TRBJ2-3
clone size: -
CDR3 protein: CASSNSGDVTDTQYF
CDR3 DNA: TGTGCCAGCAGCAATAGCGGGGACGTCACAGATACGCAGTATTTT

V gene: TRBV2
D gene: -
J gene: TRBJ2-5
clone size: -
CDR3 protein: CASSERQETQYF
CDR3 DNA: TGTGCCAGCAGTGAGAGACAAGAGACCCAGTACTTC

V gene: TRBV7-7
D gene: -
J gene: TRBJ2-5
clone size: few
CDR3 protein: CASSFRTQETQYF
CDR3 DNA: TGTGCTAGCAGCTTCCGGACCCAAGAGACCCAGTACTTC

V gene: TRBV10-3
D gene: -
J gene: TRBJ1-2
clone size: -
CDR3 protein: CAISESNHRPHGYTF
CDR3 DNA: TGTGCCATCAGTGAGTCGAATCACAGGCCCCATGGCTACACCTTC

V gene: TRBV7-9
D gene: TRBD1
J gene: TRBJ1-3
clone size: -
CDR3 protein: CASSKQGASGNTIYF
CDR3 DNA: TGTGCCAGCAGCAAACAGGGGGCCTCCGGAAACACCATATATTTT

V gene: TRBV30
D gene: -
J gene: TRBJ2-3
clone size: -
CDR3 protein: CAWSVRGGTDTQYF
CDR3 DNA: TGTGCCTGGAGTGTACGCGGGGGCACAGATACGCAGTATTTT

V gene: TRBV6-2/TRBV6-3
D gene: -
J gene: TRBJ1-5
clone size: -
CDR3 protein: CASSVQSNQPQHF
CDR3 DNA: TGTGCCAGCAGTGTACAGAGCAATCAGCCCCAGCATTTT

V gene: TRBV20-1
D gene: -
J gene: TRBJ2-1
clone size: -
CDR3 protein: CSARVAQSSYNEQFF
CDR3 DNA: TGCAGTGCTAGAGTGGCGCAGAGCTCCTACAATGAGCAGTTCTTC

V gene: TRBV4-1
D gene: -
J gene: TRBJ2-5
clone size: -
CDR3 protein: CASSHPTDFTTETQYF
CDR3 DNA: TGCGCCAGCAGCCACCCGACAGACTTCACAACTGAGACCCAGTACTTC

V gene: TRBV20-1
D gene: TRBD1
J gene: TRBJ1-2
clone size: -
CDR3 protein: CSAYRGTDGYTF
CDR3 DNA: TGCAGTGCTTACAGGGGTACGGATGGCTACACCTTC

V gene: TRBV10-3
D gene: -
J gene: TRBJ2-7
clone size: once
CDR3 protein: CAISESEVEQYF
CDR3 DNA: TGTGCCATCAGTGAGTCGGAGGTCGAGCAGTACTTC

V gene: TRBV20-1
D gene: -
J gene: TRBJ1-5
clone size: -
CDR3 protein: CSASSPAGWGQPQHF
CDR3 DNA: TGCAGTGCTAGTTCCCCAGCAGGGTGGGGTCAGCCCCAGCATTTT

V gene: TRBV12-3/TRBV12-4
D gene: TRBD2
J gene: TRBJ2-7
clone size: -
CDR3 protein: CASKRLAGDSYEQYF
CDR3 DNA: TGTGCCAGCAAAAGACTAGCGGGAGACTCCTACGAGCAGTACTTC

V gene: TRBV6-6
D gene: TRBD1
J gene: TRBJ2-2
clone size: -
CDR3 protein: CASSYSDRVTGELFF
CDR3 DNA: TGTGCCAGCAGTTACTCGGACAGGGTTACCGGGGAGCTGTTTTTT

V gene: TRBV28
D gene: TRBD1
J gene: TRBJ2-5
clone size: -
CDR3 protein: CASSIPGQGAIKTQYF
CDR3 DNA: TGTGCCAGCAGTATCCCCGGACAGGGGGCAATAAAGACCCAGTACTTC

V gene: TRBV10-3
D gene: -
J gene: TRBJ2-1
clone size: -
CDR3 protein: CAISATSSYNEQFF
CDR3 DNA: TGTGCCATCAGTGCTACGAGCTCCTACAATGAGCAGTTCTTC

V gene: TRBV7-2
D gene: -
J gene: TRBJ2-5
clone size: -
CDR3 protein: CASSLAGSVTQETQYF
CDR3 DNA: TGTGCCAGCAGCTTAGCGGGTTCCGTTACCCAAGAGACCCAGTACTTC

V gene: TRBV27
D gene: TRBD2
J gene: TRBJ2-5
clone size: -
CDR3 protein: CASRTSLDQTQYF
CDR3 DNA: TGTGCCAGCCGGACTAGCCTGGACCAGACCCAGTACTTC

V gene: TRBV28
D gene: TRBD1
J gene: TRBJ2-2
clone size: -
CDR3 protein: CASSIPDRVLTGELFF
CDR3 DNA: TGTGCCAGCAGTATCCCCGACAGGGTCTTAACCGGGGAGCTGTTTTTT

V gene: TRBV10-3
D gene: -
J gene: TRBJ2-5
clone size: -
CDR3 protein: CAIWAGIIKETQYF
CDR3 DNA: TGTGCCATCTGGGCGGGGATAATTAAAGAGACCCAGTACTTC

V gene: TRBV2
D gene: -
J gene: TRBJ1-1
clone size: -
CDR3 protein: CASTMQANTEAFF
CDR3 DNA: TGTGCCAGCACTATGCAGGCGAACACTGAAGCTTTCTTT

V gene: TRBV30
D gene: -
J gene: TRBJ1-1
clone size: few
CDR3 protein: CAWSLRGSEAFF
CDR3 DNA: TGTGCCTGGAGTCTCAGGGGCTCTGAAGCTTTCTTT

V gene: TRBV20-1
D gene: TRBD2
J gene: TRBJ2-5
clone size: -
CDR3 protein: CSARGVSGRDQETQYF
CDR3 DNA: TGCAGTGCTAGGGGGGTTAGCGGGAGGGACCAAGAGACCCAGTACTTC

V gene: TRBV7-8
D gene: -
J gene: TRBJ2-2
clone size: -
CDR3 protein: CASSLRAVALGPGELFF
CDR3 DNA: TGTGCCAGCAGCTTACGCGCGGTAGCGCTTGGGCCCGGGGAGCTGTTTTTT

V gene: TRBV11-2
D gene: -
J gene: TRBJ1-5
clone size: -
CDR3 protein: CASSLRRNSNQPQHF
CDR3 DNA: TGTGCCAGCAGCTTAAGGAGAAATAGCAATCAGCCCCAGCATTTT

V gene: TRBV10-2
D gene: TRBD1
J gene: TRBJ2-7
clone size: -
CDR3 protein: CASRGGQGAEEQYF
CDR3 DNA: TGCGCCAGCAGGGGCGGACAGGGGGCCGAAGAGCAGTACTTC

V gene: TRBV7-2
D gene: -
J gene: TRBJ2-4
clone size: -
CDR3 protein: CASSVTAAKNIQYF
CDR3 DNA: TGTGCCAGCAGCGTGACAGCTGCCAAAAACATTCAGTACTTC

V gene: TRBV7-2
D gene: -
J gene: TRBJ2-7
clone size: -
CDR3 protein: CASSLDFKGYEQYF
CDR3 DNA: TGTGCCAGCAGCTTAGATTTTAAGGGCTACGAGCAGTACTTC

V gene: TRBV4-2
D gene: TRBD1
J gene: TRBJ2-6
clone size: -
CDR3 protein: CASSRTPTGTGRTGSGANVLTF
CDR3 DNA: TGTGCCAGCAGCCGAACACCTACCGGGACAGGGCGCACTGGCTCTGGGGCCAACGTCCTGACTTTC

V gene: TRBV10-3
D gene: -
J gene: TRBJ2-3
clone size: -
CDR3 protein: CAIVGTSTDTQYF
CDR3 DNA: TGTGCCATCGTAGGTACTAGCACAGATACGCAGTATTTT